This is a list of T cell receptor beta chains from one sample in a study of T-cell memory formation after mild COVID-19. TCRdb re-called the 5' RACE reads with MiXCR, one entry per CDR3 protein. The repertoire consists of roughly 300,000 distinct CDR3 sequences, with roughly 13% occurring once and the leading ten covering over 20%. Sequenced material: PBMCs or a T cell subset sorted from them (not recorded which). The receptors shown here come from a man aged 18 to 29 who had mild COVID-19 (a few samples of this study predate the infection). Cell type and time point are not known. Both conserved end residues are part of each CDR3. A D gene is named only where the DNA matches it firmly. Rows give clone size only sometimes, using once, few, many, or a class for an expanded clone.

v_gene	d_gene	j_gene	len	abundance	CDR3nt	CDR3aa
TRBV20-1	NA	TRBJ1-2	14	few	TGCAGTGCTAGAGTGGAAGGGACTAACTATGGCTACACCTTC	CSARVEGTNYGYTF
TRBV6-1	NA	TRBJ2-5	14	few	TGTGCCAGCAGTGAACCGGGCGGGTGGGAGACCCAGTACTTC	CASSEPGGWETQYF
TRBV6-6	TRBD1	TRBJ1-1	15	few	TGTGCCAGCACCCAATCAACAGGGGACCGCCTTGAAGCTTTCTTT	CASTQSTGDRLEAFF
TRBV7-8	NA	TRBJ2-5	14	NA	TGTGCCAGCAGCCCGCTCTGGGTCCAAGAGACCCAGTACTTC	CASSPLWVQETQYF
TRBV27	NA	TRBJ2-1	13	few	TGTGCCAGCAGTCGTTATGGACAGAATGAGCAGTTCTTC	CASSRYGQNEQFF
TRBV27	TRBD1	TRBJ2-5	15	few	TGTGCCAGCAGTTCCGTAGGCAGGGGGCTGGAGACCCAGTACTTC	CASSSVGRGLETQYF
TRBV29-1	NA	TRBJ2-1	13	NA	TGCAGCGGGAGGACAGCCCCCTACAATGAGCAGTTCTTC	CSGRTAPYNEQFF
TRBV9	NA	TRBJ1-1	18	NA	TGTGCCAGCAGCGCAGATCCGGGACAAAGAATTACCAACACTGAAGCTTTCTTT	CASSADPGQRITNTEAFF
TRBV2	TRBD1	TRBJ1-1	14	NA	TGTGCCAGCAGCGTTCAGGGGGAAGTCACTGAAGCTTTCTTT	CASSVQGEVTEAFF
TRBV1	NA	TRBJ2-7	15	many	TGCACCAGCAGCCAGACAGGGGGTGAAACCTACGAGCAGTACTTC	CTSSQTGGETYEQYF
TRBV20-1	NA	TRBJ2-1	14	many	TGCAGTGCCCAGCACGGACCAGCGGACGATGAGCAGTTCTTC	CSAQHGPADDEQFF
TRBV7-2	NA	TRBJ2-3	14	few	TGTGCCAGCAGCGTCGGGGTCTACACAGATACGCAGTATTTT	CASSVGVYTDTQYF
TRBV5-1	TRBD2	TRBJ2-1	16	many	TGCGCCAGCAGCTTGCAAGCGGGGGGGATCAACAATGAGCAGTTCTTC	CASSLQAGGINNEQFF
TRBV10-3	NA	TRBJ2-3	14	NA	TGTGCCACCGCGGGCGCATATAGCACAGATACGCAGTATTTT	CATAGAYSTDTQYF
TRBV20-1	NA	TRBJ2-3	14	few	TGCAGTGCTAATCGGGGACTCGACCCTTTCACGCAGTATTTT	CSANRGLDPFTQYF
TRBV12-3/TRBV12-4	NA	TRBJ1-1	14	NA	TGTGCCAGCAGCGGACAGTCAGTGAACACTGAAGCTTTCTTT	CASSGQSVNTEAFF
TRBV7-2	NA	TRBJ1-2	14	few	TGTGCCAGCAGCTCCAGGCTGCCTAACTATGGCTACACCTTC	CASSSRLPNYGYTF
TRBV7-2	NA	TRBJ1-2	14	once	TGTGCCAGCAGCTTAGGGCCAGCCGCCTATGGCTACACCTTC	CASSLGPAAYGYTF
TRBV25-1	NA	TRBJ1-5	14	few	TGTGCCAGCAGTGAATCAGGGGCCAATCAGCCCCAGCATTTT	CASSESGANQPQHF
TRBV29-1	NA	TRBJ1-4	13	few	TGCAGTGCGCAAGCAACCTTAAATGAAAAACTGTTTTTT	CSAQATLNEKLFF
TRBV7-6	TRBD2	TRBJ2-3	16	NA	TGTGCCAGCAGCTTAGCGGTAGCGGGCCTCACAGATACGCAGTATTTT	CASSLAVAGLTDTQYF
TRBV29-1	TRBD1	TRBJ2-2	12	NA	TGCAGCGCAACAGGGGGTGCAGGGGAGCTGTTTTTT	CSATGGAGELFF
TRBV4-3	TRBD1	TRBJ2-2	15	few	TGCGCCAGCAGACCGTGGACAGGCAGGGGCGGGGAGCTGTTTTTT	CASRPWTGRGGELFF
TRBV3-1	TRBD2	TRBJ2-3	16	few	TGTGCCAGCAGACCTAGCGGGGGGCCCCCCACAGATACGCAGTATTTT	CASRPSGGPPTDTQYF
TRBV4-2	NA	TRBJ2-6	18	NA	TGTGCCAGCAGCTCGGTCCCCGGGGGCTTGACTGGGGCCAACGTCCTGACTTTC	CASSSVPGGLTGANVLTF
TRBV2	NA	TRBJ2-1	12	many	TGTGCCAGCAGGATGTATGGGGAGGAGCAGTTCTTC	CASRMYGEEQFF
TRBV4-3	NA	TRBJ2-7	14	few	TGCGCCAGCAGCCAAGAGGACGCTTCCTACGAGCAGTACTTC	CASSQEDASYEQYF
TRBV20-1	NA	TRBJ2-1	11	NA	TGCAGTGCCATGACGCCCAGCGAGCAGTTCTTC	CSAMTPSEQFF
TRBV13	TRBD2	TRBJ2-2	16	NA	TGTGCCAGCAGCTTACTGCTAGCGGGTGTGACCGGGGAGCTGTTTTTT	CASSLLLAGVTGELFF
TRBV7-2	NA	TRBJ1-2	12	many	TGTGCCAGCAGCTTGTCGACCGATGGCTACACCTTC	CASSLSTDGYTF
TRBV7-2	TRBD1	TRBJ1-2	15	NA	TGTGCCAGCAGCTTATACTGGACAGGGGGCTATGGCTACACCTTC	CASSLYWTGGYGYTF
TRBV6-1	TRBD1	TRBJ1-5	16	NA	TGTGCCAGCAGTGGTAAGGGGGCAGGAACCAATCAGCCCCAGCATTTT	CASSGKGAGTNQPQHF
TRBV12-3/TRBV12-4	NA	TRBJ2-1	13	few	TGTGCCAGCAGGTTGGGCGGCTCAGGTGAGCAGTTCTTC	CASRLGGSGEQFF
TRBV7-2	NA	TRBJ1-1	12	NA	TGTGCCAGCAGCTTCTCGGCAGCCGAAGCTTTCTTT	CASSFSAAEAFF
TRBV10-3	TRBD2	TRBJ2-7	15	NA	TGTGCCATCAGTGAGGACATAGCGGGGGGGCGAGAGCAGTACTTC	CAISEDIAGGREQYF
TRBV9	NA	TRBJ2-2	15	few	TGTGCCAGCAGCGTAGTGGCGCCCGACACCGGGGAGCTGTTTTTT	CASSVVAPDTGELFF
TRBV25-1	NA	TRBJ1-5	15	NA	TGTGCCAGCAGTGACGGGACGGTTAGCAATCAGCCCCAGCATTTT	CASSDGTVSNQPQHF
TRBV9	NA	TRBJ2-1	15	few	TGTGCCAGCAGCGTAACCCCCGGACTGTCCAATGAGCAGTTCTTC	CASSVTPGLSNEQFF
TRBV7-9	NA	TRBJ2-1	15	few	TGTGCCAGCAGCCCCCCCGAGAGGGCCCTCGATGAGCAGTTCTTC	CASSPPERALDEQFF
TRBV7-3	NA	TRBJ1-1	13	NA	TGTGCCAGCAGCTTAATAAGGGAAACTGAAGCTTTCTTT	CASSLIRETEAFF
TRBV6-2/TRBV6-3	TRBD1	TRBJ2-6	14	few	TGTGCCACCAACAGGGGCTCTGGGGCCAACGTCCTGACTTTC	CATNRGSGANVLTF
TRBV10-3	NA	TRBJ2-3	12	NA	TGTGCCACAGGGACTGACACAGATACGCAGTATTTT	CATGTDTDTQYF
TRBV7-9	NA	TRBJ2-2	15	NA	TGTGCCAGCCCGTCTCCCGGGGGGCCTACCGGGGAGCTGTTTTTT	CASPSPGGPTGELFF